One and the same sample provided the 28 T cell receptor beta chains below, sequenced in a study of identical twins. TCRdb ran MiXCR on the 5' RACE reads and lists one entry per CDR3 protein. The sample lists fewer than 900,000 distinct CDR3 sequences, over 15% occurring once. These data were also reused for a study on T cells expressing NK-cell markers.

Sequencing was carried out using PBMCs. The source of these receptors is a woman aged 18 to 35 in good health.

J is TRBJ2-6 and V is TRBV12-3 or TRBV12-4; no firm D call. The CDR3 has 14 residues. V shed 6 bases and J shed 1 base, with 7 bases lying between them. CDR3: CASSMGSGANVLTF. CDR3 nucleotides: TGTGCCAGCAGCATGGGATCTGGGGCCAACGTCCTGACTTTC.

This clonotype was recorded a few times. The V call is TRBV24-1, the J call TRBJ2-1, with D unresolved. The ends were cut back, 3 bases at V and 5 bases at J, with 10 bases in the middle. This CDR3 comprises 14 residues. Germline V gives CDR1 KGHDR, CDR2 SFDVKD. The CDR3 nucleotides are TGTGCCACCAGTGATGTGGCAGACCACAATGAGCAGTTCTTC. Encoded protein: CATSDVADHNEQFF.

This clonotype has a handful of counts. The chain is built from TRBV27 and TRBJ2-2; D could derive from TRBD1 or TRBD2 (5 bases each). Germline V gene data show CDR1 as MNHEY and CDR2 as SMNVEV (reference sequence). There are 17 residues in the CDR3. V lost 5 bases to trimming and J lost 0 bases, with 16 bases between them. CDR3 sequence: CASSTWDGTTNTGELFF. CDR3 sequence (DNA): TGTGCCAGCAGTACCTGGGACGGGACCACGAACACCGGGGAGCTGTTTTTT.

In this sample, this clonotype turned up many times. The V call is TRBV12-3 or TRBV12-4, the J call TRBJ2-2; tentatively, D is TRBD2 (5 bases). CDR3 length: 14 amino acids. V was clipped by 6 bases and J by 6 bases, with 14 bases between them. The CDR3 loop is CASSRTSSAGELFF. In nucleotides, the CDR3 is TGTGCCAGCAGCCGCACTAGTTCGGCCGGGGAGCTGTTTTTT.

This chain uses TRBV4-2 with TRBJ2-3; D remains unclear. Germline V CDR1 and CDR2: LGHNA, YNFKEQ. The CDR3 has 14 residues. The ends were cut back, 1 base at V and 6 bases at J, with 11 bases in the middle. The DNA of the CDR3 is TGTGCCAGCAGCCAAGGCGGAGCATTGGATACGCAGTATTTT. Translating gives CASSQGGALDTQYF.

The gene calls are TRBV10-2 and TRBJ2-7, with TRBD2 matching 8 bases. The CDR3 spans 12 residues. Germline CDR1 and CDR2: WSHSY and SAAADI. The J segment lost 3 bases and the V segment lost 10 bases, leaving 5 bases of the junction unmatched. Here the CDR3 DNA reads TGCGCCACTTGTAGCGGGGACTACGAGCAGTACTTC. It translates to CATCSGDYEQYF.

The V gene is TRBV20-1, the J gene TRBJ1-6; D gene unclear. Germline V gene data show CDR1 as DFQATT and CDR2 as SNEGSKA (reference sequence). This CDR3 region has 11 residues. V gave up 0 bases and J gave up 15 bases, with 9 bases separating them. CDR3 in DNA: TGCAGTGCTAGAGATGGCCCCAACCTCCACTTT. This encodes CSARDGPNLHF.

This clonotype was seen ten or more times. The chain carries TRBV20-1 and TRBJ2-7; 9 positions agree with TRBD1. The CDR3 sequence is 14 residues long. Germline trimming cut 4 bases from V and 2 bases from J; bases unmatched to any gene: 6. Germline CDR1 and CDR2: DFQATT and SNEGSKA (reference sequence). This CDR3 is CSAKSGTGTYEQYF. In DNA form, the CDR3 reads TGCAGTGCTAAGTCAGGGACAGGGACCTACGAGCAGTACTTC.

The chain uses TRBV9 and TRBJ2-7; 8 nucleotides align to TRBD1. The CDR3 spans 16 residues. J was trimmed by 5 bases and V by 0 bases; bases with no gene match: 10. Germline V gives CDR1 SGDLS, CDR2 YYNGEE. DNA of the CDR3: TGTGCCAGCAGCGTAGAGGGGCAGGGGGCCCTCCACGAGCAGTACTTC. Translated, it gives CASSVEGQGALHEQYF.

This clonotype has only a few counts. This chain links TRBV20-1 with TRBJ2-1, with D possibly being TRBD2 (8 bases). CDR1 is DFQATT, CDR2 SNEGSKA, per germline (reference sequence). The CDR3 covers 16 residues. The V end lost 0 bases, the J end lost 4 bases, and 16 bases lay between the germline ends. CDR3 residues: CSARDLRGTRYNEQFF. Here the CDR3 DNA reads TGCAGTGCTAGAGATCTCAGGGGGACTAGATACAATGAGCAGTTCTTC.

This clonotype showed up just a few times. The chain is built from TRBV12-3 or TRBV12-4 and TRBJ1-6; 8 bases line up with TRBD1. J gave up 7 bases and V 6 bases, and 11 bases lay outside the gene matches. This CDR3 is built from 16 residues. In DNA, the CDR3 is TGTGCCAGCAGCCGAGGACAGGGTCGGGGGAATTCACCCCTCCACTTT. Translation: CASSRGQGRGNSPLHF.

The rearrangement uses TRBV12-3 or TRBV12-4 and TRBJ2-5; D ambiguous. The V and J ends lost 6 bases and 5 bases respectively, with 25 bases between them. The CDR3 covers 17 residues. CDR3 loop: CASSLNIYPTVLETQYF. CDR3 nucleotide sequence: TGTGCCAGCAGCTTAAATATCTACCCCACAGTGTTGGAGACCCAGTACTTC.

A few counts support this clonotype. V is TRBV20-1 and J is TRBJ2-7; no firm D call. There are 13 residues in the CDR3. In germline, CDR1 is DFQATT, CDR2 SNEGSKA (reference sequence). V was trimmed by 6 bases and J by 10 bases, leaving 22 bases between them. The DNA of the CDR3 is TGCAGTGCGGGATCACATACTTTAGGGTTTCAGTACTTC. As protein: CSAGSHTLGFQYF.

Ten or more counts support this clonotype. The chain has TRBV15 and TRBJ1-3; no clear D. The CDR3 loop spans 13 amino acids. V lost 3 bases, J lost 7 bases, and 10 bases lay in between. The germline V gene has CDR1 LNHNV and CDR2 YYDKDF (reference sequence). The CDR3 DNA reads TGTGCCACCAGCAGGGAATCCGGGAACACCATATATTTT. Encoded protein: CATSRESGNTIYF.

This chain links TRBV4-3 with TRBJ2-1; D gene ambiguous. Per germline, CDR1 LGHNA and CDR2 YSLEER. The CDR3 runs 14 residues. The V and J ends lost 1 base and 5 bases respectively, with 9 bases between them. CDR3 nucleotides: TGCGCCAGCAGCCAAGTATGGCAGAACAATGAGCAGTTCTTC. This gives the protein CASSQVWQNNEQFF.

The chain has TRBV6-2 or TRBV6-3 and TRBJ2-3; 10 bases agree with TRBD2. Germline lookup yields CDR1 MNHEY and CDR2 SVGEGT. The CDR3 covers 11 residues. V lost 5 bases and J lost 13; bases outside the gene matches: 3. The CDR3 DNA reads as TGTGCCAGCAGTCCCGGGACTAGCGAGTATTTT. Translating gives CASSPGTSEYF.

The V gene is TRBV12-3 or TRBV12-4, the J gene TRBJ1-1, with D possibly TRBD1 on 5 matching bases. Trimming took off 10 bases at V and 10 bases at J, with 22 bases between the two ends. The length of the CDR3 is 13 residues. The CDR3 loop reads CATLRTAAQGAFF. For the CDR3, the DNA is TGTGCCACCCTCCGGACGGCCGCCCAGGGAGCTTTCTTT.

This clonotype was seen more than once but under ten times. The chain employs TRBV5-1 and TRBJ2-7, with TRBD2 as a possible D gene (5 bases). Germline-derived CDR1 and CDR2 are SGHRS and YFSETQ. V lost 4 bases to trimming and J lost 3 bases, with 14 bases between them. There are 14 residues in the CDR3. CDR3 nucleotides: TGCGCCAGCAGCGGGGATCCTAGCAGCTACGAGCAGTACTTC. Its protein product is CASSGDPSSYEQYF.

This clonotype has only a few counts. J is TRBJ2-5 and V is TRBV20-1; D is possibly TRBD1 (6 bases). V dropped 0 bases and J dropped 2 bases, with 13 bases sitting between them. The V gene's germline CDR1 is DFQATT and CDR2 SNEGSKA (reference sequence). This CDR3 contains 15 residues. CDR3: CSARDARGTQETQYF. DNA of the CDR3: TGCAGTGCTAGAGATGCTAGAGGGACACAAGAGACCCAGTACTTC.

In its sample, this clonotype was seen a few times. CDR3 loop: CASSAGTSNYNEQFF. The CDR3 DNA reads as TGTGCCAGCAGCGCCGGGACTAGCAACTACAATGAGCAGTTCTTC. The V call is TRBV9, the J call TRBJ2-1; 9 positions agree with TRBD2. V lost 3 bases and J lost 3; bases outside the gene matches: 4. The CDR3 totals 15 residues. Germline values: CDR1 SGDLS, CDR2 YYNGEE.

The chain joins TRBV4-3 to TRBJ2-2, with D perhaps matching TRBD2 (6 bases). CDR1 is LGHNA, CDR2 YSLEER, per germline. The CDR3 covers 12 residues. V lost 5 bases, J lost 11 bases, and 12 bases lay in between. The CDR3 sequence: CASSSGRRELFF. Written as DNA, the CDR3 is TGCGCCAGCAGCTCTGGGAGGCGCGAGCTGTTTTTT.

In its sample, this clonotype was seen many times. The chain combines TRBV25-1 with TRBJ2-3, with a weak D call TRBD2 (5 bases). Trimming stripped 6 bases from V and 0 bases from J, with 10 bases between. This CDR3 spans 14 amino acids. Germline CDR1 reads MGHDK; CDR2 reads SYGVNS. In nucleotides, the CDR3 is TGTGCCAGCAGCCAGCGGCTTAGCACAGATACGCAGTATTTT. Protein sequence: CASSQRLSTDTQYF.

The rearrangement links TRBV20-1 to TRBJ2-7; 8 bases match TRBD1. The CDR3 loop spans 12 amino acids. V lost 6 bases and J lost 2; bases outside the gene matches: 3. From germline, CDR1 is DFQATT and CDR2 SNEGSKA (reference sequence). The CDR3 is CSATGGTYEQYF. CDR3 DNA: TGCAGTGCCACAGGGGGGACCTACGAGCAGTACTTC.

This clonotype was seen a handful of times. This chain connects TRBV15 to TRBJ2-1; 8 bases match TRBD1. Germline V lookup: CDR1 LNHNV, CDR2 YYDKDF (reference sequence). V shed 5 bases and J 2 bases; nucleotides not matched to a gene: 5. The CDR3 extends over 15 amino acids. CDR3: CATSRQGTTYNEQFF. CDR3 sequence (DNA): TGTGCCACCAGCCGACAGGGGACAACCTACAATGAGCAGTTCTTC.

The V gene is TRBV6-1, the J gene TRBJ2-5; 8 bases agree with TRBD2. Germline CDR1 reads MNHNS; CDR2 reads SASEGT. CDR3 length: 14 residues. J was trimmed by 2 bases and V by 11 bases; bases with no gene match: 10. The CDR3 protein is CACKRELSQETQYF. DNA for the CDR3: TGTGCCTGTAAGCGGGAGCTTTCACAAGAGACCCAGTACTTC.

The chain carries TRBV7-8 and TRBJ2-1; the match to TRBD2 covers 12 bases. The germline V gene encodes CDR1 SGHVS and CDR2 FQNEAQ. CDR3 length: 16 residues. V was pared by 1 base and J by 8 bases, with 6 bases of the junction left unmatched. The CDR3 loop is CASSLEASGGAYEQFF. The CDR3 DNA reads as TGTGCCAGCAGCTTAGAGGCTAGCGGGGGGGCCTATGAGCAGTTCTTC.

The sample holds many counts of this clonotype. The rearrangement links TRBV12-3 or TRBV12-4 to TRBJ1-5; weak D call: TRBD1 (5 bases). V was clipped by 3 bases and J by 4 bases, with 10 bases between them. The CDR3 is made up of 14 amino acids. CDR3: CASSFGEGNQPQHF. CDR3 bases: TGTGCCAGCAGTTTCGGTGAGGGGAATCAGCCCCAGCATTTT.

The sample holds many counts of this clonotype. The chain is built from TRBV11-2 and TRBJ2-1, with 7 nucleotides matching TRBD1. The CDR3 loop spans 12 amino acids. V lost 6 bases, J lost 9 bases, and 5 bases stayed unmatched. The V gene's germline CDR1 is SGHAT and CDR2 FQNNGV. The CDR3 loop reads CASRTGAVEQFF. CDR3 DNA sequence: TGTGCCAGCAGAACAGGGGCTGTTGAGCAGTTCTTC.